Listed below are T cell receptor beta chains from one sample, sequenced in a study of cytomegalovirus exposure and HLA in healthy donors. The data were produced by immunoSEQ multiplex PCR, yet TCRdb's version contains in-frame clones alone and is incomplete. The sample has roughly 220,000 clones; approximately 85% are singletons. Sequenced: PBMCs. The receptor set was obtained from a woman aged 40 to 55 in good health and CMV-seronegative. CDR3s include the opening cysteine and the closing phenylalanine or tryptophan. Fields, in order: clone size, D gene, V gene, J gene, CDR3 protein, CDR3 DNA. The D gene is left open where the match is weak. Where a row states a size, it is once, few, many or the class of an expanded clone; other rows omit it.

clone_size: NA; d_call: NA; v_call: TRBV2; j_call: TRBJ2-2; cdr3_aa: CASSTPDLSPGELFF; cdr3_nt: TGTGCCAGCAGCACCCCGGACTTATCACCCGGGGAGCTGTTTTTT
clone_size: NA; d_call: TRBD1; v_call: TRBV28; j_call: TRBJ1-1; cdr3_aa: CASSLGQGPLWIF; cdr3_nt: TGTGCCAGCAGTTTGGGACAGGGGCCGCTCTGGATCTTT
clone_size: NA; d_call: NA; v_call: TRBV11-2; j_call: TRBJ2-7; cdr3_aa: CASSSHYEQYF; cdr3_nt: TGTGCCAGCAGCTCCCACTACGAGCAGTACTTC
clone_size: NA; d_call: TRBD1; v_call: TRBV15; j_call: TRBJ1-4; cdr3_aa: CATSRGTGPATNEKLFF; cdr3_nt: TGTGCCACCAGCAGGGGGACAGGCCCAGCAACTAATGAAAAACTGTTTTTT
clone_size: NA; d_call: NA; v_call: TRBV6-6; j_call: TRBJ1-5; cdr3_aa: CASSYSSRGGNQPQHF; cdr3_nt: TGTGCCAGCAGTTACTCGAGTCGCGGTGGCAATCAGCCCCAGCATTTT
clone_size: few; d_call: TRBD1; v_call: TRBV2; j_call: TRBJ1-1; cdr3_aa: CASSWTGPTEAFF; cdr3_nt: TGTGCCAGTTCCTGGACAGGGCCAACTGAAGCTTTCTTT
clone_size: NA; d_call: TRBD2; v_call: TRBV5-1; j_call: TRBJ2-3; cdr3_aa: CASSSRTSGRTDTQYF; cdr3_nt: TGCGCCAGCAGCTCGCGGACTAGCGGACGCACAGATACGCAGTATTTT
clone_size: NA; d_call: NA; v_call: TRBV30; j_call: TRBJ1-4; cdr3_aa: CAHETGEKLFF; cdr3_nt: TGTGCCCACGAGACAGGTGAAAAACTGTTTTTT
clone_size: NA; d_call: TRBD2; v_call: TRBV5-1; j_call: TRBJ2-3; cdr3_aa: CASSVKPGLAGVSTDTQYF; cdr3_nt: TGCGCCAGCAGCGTTAAACCGGGACTAGCGGGCGTCAGCACAGATACGCAGTATTTT
clone_size: once; d_call: TRBD1; v_call: TRBV5-1; j_call: TRBJ2-3; cdr3_aa: CASSPGQGWRDTQYF; cdr3_nt: TGCGCCAGCAGCCCGGGACAGGGGTGGAGAGATACGCAGTATTTT
clone_size: few; d_call: TRBD1; v_call: TRBV28; j_call: TRBJ1-2; cdr3_aa: CASSLGQGRFNYGYTF; cdr3_nt: TGTGCCAGCAGTTTGGGACAGGGAAGGTTTAACTATGGCTACACCTTC
clone_size: few; d_call: NA; v_call: TRBV11-3; j_call: TRBJ2-2; cdr3_aa: CASSPGGTGELFF; cdr3_nt: TGTGCCAGCAGCCCTGGGGGGACCGGGGAGCTGTTTTTT
clone_size: NA; d_call: TRBD2; v_call: TRBV4-1; j_call: TRBJ2-5; cdr3_aa: CASSPRGLEETQYF; cdr3_nt: TGCGCCAGCAGCCCCCGTGGACTAGAGGAGACCCAGTACTTC
clone_size: NA; d_call: NA; v_call: TRBV7-2; j_call: TRBJ1-3; cdr3_aa: CASSLVLRTVRNTIYF; cdr3_nt: TGTGCCAGCAGCTTAGTTTTACGGACAGTTCGAAACACCATATATTTT
clone_size: NA; d_call: TRBD2; v_call: TRBV7-3; j_call: TRBJ2-7; cdr3_aa: CASSSWTSGSREQYF; cdr3_nt: TGTGCCAGCAGCTCCTGGACTAGCGGGAGTCGAGAGCAGTACTTC
clone_size: NA; d_call: NA; v_call: TRBV9; j_call: TRBJ1-4; cdr3_aa: CASSPERQVPTNEKLFF; cdr3_nt: TGTGCCAGCAGCCCTGAAAGACAGGTCCCCACTAATGAAAAACTGTTTTTT
clone_size: NA; d_call: NA; v_call: TRBV20-1; j_call: TRBJ2-1; cdr3_aa: CSASGAERFF; cdr3_nt: TGCAGTGCTAGTGGAGCGGAGCGGTTCTTC
clone_size: NA; d_call: TRBD2; v_call: TRBV11-2; j_call: TRBJ2-1; cdr3_aa: CASSLIWGGEQFF; cdr3_nt: TGTGCCAGCAGCTTGATTTGGGGGGGTGAGCAGTTCTTC
clone_size: NA; d_call: NA; v_call: TRBV28; j_call: TRBJ2-6; cdr3_aa: CASKQGYFGANVLTF; cdr3_nt: TGTGCCAGCAAGCAGGGGTACTTTGGGGCCAACGTCCTGACTTTC